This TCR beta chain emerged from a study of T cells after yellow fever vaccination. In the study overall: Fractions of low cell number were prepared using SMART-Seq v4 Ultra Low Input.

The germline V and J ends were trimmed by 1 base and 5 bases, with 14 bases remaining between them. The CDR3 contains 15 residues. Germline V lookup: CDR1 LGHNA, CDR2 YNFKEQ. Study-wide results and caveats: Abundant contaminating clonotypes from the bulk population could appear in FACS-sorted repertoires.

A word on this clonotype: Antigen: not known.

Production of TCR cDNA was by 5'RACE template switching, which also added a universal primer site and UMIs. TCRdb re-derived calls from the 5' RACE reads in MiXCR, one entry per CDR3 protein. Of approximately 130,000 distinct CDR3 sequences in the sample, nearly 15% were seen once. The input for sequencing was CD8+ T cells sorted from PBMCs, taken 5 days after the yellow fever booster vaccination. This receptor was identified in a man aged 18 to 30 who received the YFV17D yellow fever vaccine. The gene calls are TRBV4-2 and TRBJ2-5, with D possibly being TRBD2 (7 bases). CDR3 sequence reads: CASSQGGGGLETQYF. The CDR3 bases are TGTGCCAGCAGCCAAGGAGGGGGGGGGCTGGAGACCCAGTACTTC.